This record covers a single TCR beta chain. As yet, its antigen is unknown. Germline assignment: CDR1 MNHEY and CDR2 SVGAGI. V was pared by 6 bases and J by 1 base, with 9 bases between. The length of the CDR3 is 13 residues. Data came from immunoSEQ multiplex PCR; TCRdb stores just in-frame clones and leaves some out. Here the sample spans about 360,000 clones, 75% to 90% being singletons. The sample is drawn from a study of cytomegalovirus exposure and HLA in healthy donors. Study conclusions and caveats: The TCR clusters that emerged in the first cohort tended, a later analysis found, to co-occur in the 120 or so validation repertoires. Cytomegalovirus association was assigned to more than 150 TCR beta chains.

This clonotype was sampled from a young woman in good health and CMV-seronegative. The rearrangement links TRBV6-5 to TRBJ1-1; unclear D gene. The material sequenced was PBMCs. The CDR3 here is CASSTTRNTEAFF. The DNA of the CDR3 is TGTGCCAGCAGCACTACAAGGAACACTGAAGCTTTCTTT.